The 22 T cell receptor beta chains below come from one sample, sequenced in a study of T-cell memory formation after mild COVID-19. TCRdb recomputed calls from the 5' RACE reads with MiXCR, one row per CDR3 protein. This repertoire shows around 320,000 distinct CDR3 sequences, approximately 27% found once; its top ten account for less than 15%. The sample comprised PBMCs or a T cell subset sorted from them (not recorded which). The source is an adult woman who had mild COVID-19 (a few samples of this study predate the infection). Cell type and time point are not known.

J is TRBJ2-3 and V is TRBV19, with D uncertain. V shed 5 bases and J shed 5 bases, with 14 bases lying between them. Germline V gene lookup returns CDR1 LNHDA and CDR2 SQIVND (reference sequence). There are 14 residues in the CDR3. CDR3 nucleotides: TGTGCCAGTAGTGAAAGGTCGGTGGGAGATACGCAGTATTTT. This encodes CASSERSVGDTQYF. The complete variable domain, with remaining parts taken from reference TRBV19 and TRBJ2-3, reads DGGITQSPKYLFRKEGQNVTLSCEQNLNHDAMYWYRQDPGQGLRLIYYSQIVNDFQKGDIAEGYSVSREKKESFPLTVTSAQKNPTAFYLCASSERSVGDTQYFGPGTRLTVL.

The chain joins TRBV11-2 to TRBJ2-3; 8 bases match TRBD2. The ends lost 6 bases at V and 1 base at J; junction bases unmatched: 6. The CDR3 extends over 15 amino acids. Germline CDR1 SGHAT, CDR2 FQNNGV. The CDR3, as DNA: TGTGCCAGCAGTCAGATGCGGGGGGGCACAGATACGCAGTATTTT. Its protein is CASSQMRGGTDTQYF.

The V call is TRBV12-3 or TRBV12-4, the J call TRBJ2-5; D may be TRBD2 (5 bases). The CDR3 extends over 15 amino acids. V was shortened by 6 bases and J by 1 base, with 15 bases between the two germline ends. The CDR3 nucleotides are TGTGCCAGCAGCTTACATCCTGGGAGCCAAGAGACCCAGTACTTC. This sequence encodes CASSLHPGSQETQYF.

The chain is built from TRBV6-6 and TRBJ2-7; the D gene is possibly TRBD2 (6 bases). The V end was cut by 3 bases, the J end by 6 bases, with 24 bases between. The germline gives CDR1 MNHNY, CDR2 SVGAGI (reference sequence). The CDR3 extends over 17 amino acids. The chain's CDR3 is CASSYTTLMREVLEQYF. CDR3 nucleotide sequence: TGTGCCAGCAGTTATACTACTCTCATGAGGGAGGTCCTCGAGCAGTACTTC.

In its sample, this clonotype was seen a few times. This rearrangement joins TRBV6-8 to TRBJ2-1; no firm D call. Germline V CDR1 and CDR2: MNHGY, SAAAGT. This CDR3 region has 17 residues. Trimming cost V 5 bases and J 0 bases, with 17 bases left between them. The CDR3 DNA sequence: TGTGCCAGCAGTCCAAATGGGCCGCTAAGCTCCTACAATGAGCAGTTCTTC. This gives the protein CASSPNGPLSSYNEQFF.

This clonotype has just a few counts. The V gene is TRBV7-8, the J gene TRBJ2-3; possible D gene TRBD1, 6 bases. Trimming removed 5 bases from V and 4 bases from J, with 19 bases in between. Per the germline V gene, CDR1 is SGHVS and CDR2 is FQNEAQ. The CDR3 sequence is 16 residues long. Here the CDR3 reads CASSVIRDTAPDTQYF. As DNA, the CDR3 is TGTGCCAGCAGCGTCATCCGGGACACTGCCCCAGATACGCAGTATTTT.

In this sample, this clonotype turned up many times. This chain links TRBV6-5 with TRBJ1-6, with D perhaps TRBD1 (6 bases). The germline V gene has CDR1 MNHEY and CDR2 SVGAGI. The V end lost 6 bases, the J end lost 5 bases, and 17 bases lay between the germline ends. This CDR3 has 16 amino acids. Here the CDR3 reads CASRTGGGRDNSPLHF. In DNA, the CDR3 is TGTGCCAGCAGGACAGGAGGAGGGCGCGATAATTCACCCCTCCACTTT.

This clonotype has just a few counts. The chain uses TRBV15 and TRBJ2-7, with D hard to call. V dropped 4 bases and J dropped 1 base, with 17 bases sitting between them. CDR1 is LNHNV and CDR2 is YYDKDF in the germline V gene (reference sequence). The CDR3 totals 16 residues. The CDR3 nucleotides read TGTGCCACCAGCACCCCCGGGCTTTTCGGGTCCTACGAGCAGTACTTC. This gives the protein CATSTPGLFGSYEQYF.

V and J are TRBV3-1 and TRBJ1-1; no reliable D call. Germline loops: CDR1 LGHDT, CDR2 YNNKEL (reference sequence). V was clipped by 7 bases and J by 0 bases, with 9 bases between them. The CDR3 runs to 13 residues. The CDR3 is CASKAALNTEAFF. The CDR3 DNA reads TGTGCCAGCAAGGCGGCCCTGAACACTGAAGCTTTCTTT.

This rearrangement joins TRBV4-1 to TRBJ2-2; TRBD2 aligns across 9 bases. Per the germline V gene, CDR1 is MGHRA and CDR2 is YSYEKL. The CDR3 has 18 amino acids. J lost 0 bases, V lost 1 base, and 6 bases had no gene match. CDR3 sequence: CASSQVLAGPANTGELFF. Here the CDR3 DNA reads TGCGCCAGCAGCCAAGTTCTAGCGGGACCTGCGAACACCGGGGAGCTGTTTTTT.

This chain connects TRBV7-6 to TRBJ2-7, with no clear D. The CDR3 covers 14 residues. CDR1 SGHVS and CDR2 FNYEAQ come from the germline V gene. V was cut by 5 bases and J by 3 bases, with 14 bases left in between. The CDR3 spells CASSPRWAGYEQYF. CDR3 sequence (DNA): TGTGCCAGCAGCCCACGGTGGGCCGGCTACGAGCAGTACTTC.

In this sample, this clonotype turned up a few times. The rearrangement uses TRBV6-5 and TRBJ2-2, with a tentative D call TRBD2 (5 bases). This CDR3 is built from 15 residues. Trimming stripped 5 bases from V and 7 bases from J, with 17 bases between. The germline gives CDR1 MNHEY, CDR2 SVGAGI. Here the CDR3 reads CASSPPGRSGGELFF. CDR3 nucleotide sequence: TGTGCCAGCAGTCCACCCGGACGGAGCGGCGGGGAGCTGTTTTTT.

This clonotype appeared a few times. The rearrangement uses TRBV9 and TRBJ2-2; 11 bases are shared with TRBD2. The ends lost 6 bases at V and 2 bases at J; junction bases unmatched: 6. Per germline, CDR1 SGDLS and CDR2 YYNGEE. The CDR3 is made up of 16 amino acids. CDR3 sequence: CASNLAGGPNTGELFF. The CDR3 nucleotides are TGTGCCAGCAACCTAGCGGGAGGCCCCAACACCGGGGAGCTGTTTTTT.

This sequence joins TRBV5-1 and TRBJ2-7; tentative D call: TRBD1 (6 bases). The CDR3 runs 14 residues. V dropped 2 bases and J dropped 5 bases, with 14 bases sitting between them. In germline, CDR1 is SGHRS, CDR2 YFSETQ. The CDR3 is CASSFIPTGNEQYF. The CDR3, as DNA: TGCGCCAGCAGCTTCATCCCCACAGGGAACGAGCAGTACTTC.

This clonotype has just a few counts. V is TRBV13 and J is TRBJ2-7, with 11 positions matching TRBD2. From germline, CDR1 is PRHDT and CDR2 FYEKMQ (reference sequence). The CDR3 runs to 14 residues. The J segment lost 2 bases and the V segment lost 4 bases, leaving 1 base of the junction unmatched. CDR3 in DNA: TGTGCCAGCAGCTCTAGCGGGAGGACCTACGAGCAGTACTTC. The encoded protein is CASSSSGRTYEQYF.

The chain uses TRBV24-1 and TRBJ2-2; 12 bases align to TRBD2. The V and J ends lost 9 bases and 6 bases, in that order; junction bases with no gene match: 1. Germline assignment: CDR1 KGHDR and CDR2 SFDVKD. This CDR3 has 13 residues. CDR3 nucleotide sequence: TGTGCCACCCGGACTAGCGGGGCCGGGGAGCTGTTTTTT. It yields the protein CATRTSGAGELFF.

Written as DNA, the CDR3 is TGTGCCAGCAGCCGCGACAGGTACTCCTACGAGCAGTACTTC. Its translation is CASSRDRYSYEQYF. The chain links TRBV7-3 to TRBJ2-7, with a possible D match to TRBD1 (6 bases). CDR1 is SGHTA and CDR2 is FQGTGA in the germline V gene. Trimming removed 5 bases from V and 0 bases from J, with 11 bases in between. The CDR3 sequence is 14 residues long.

This clonotype was counted between two and nine times. This chain connects TRBV12-3 or TRBV12-4 to TRBJ2-7, with 7 bases matching TRBD2. The CDR3 has 15 residues. Trimming cost V 4 bases and J 6 bases; bases outside gene matches: 12. CDR3 sequence reads: CASSSHLVTSREQYF. The CDR3 coding sequence is TGTGCCAGCAGTTCACACCTCGTGACTAGCCGCGAGCAGTACTTC.

The V gene is TRBV19, the J gene TRBJ1-2; D not certain. Germline V gene sequence: CDR1 LNHDA, CDR2 SQIVND (reference sequence). This CDR3 is built from 12 residues. Trimming took off 10 bases at V and 2 bases at J, with 11 bases between the two ends. CDR3 coding DNA: TGTGCCACCAGGACTGTGAACTATGGCTACACCTTC. Its protein product is CATRTVNYGYTF.

J is TRBJ1-1 and V is TRBV3-1, with 7 bases matching TRBD1. The CDR3 sequence is 15 residues long. The J segment lost 5 bases and the V segment lost 0 bases, leaving 6 bases of the junction unmatched. Germline V CDR1 and CDR2: LGHDT, YNNKEL (reference sequence). The CDR3 sequence: CASSQEKYRGTEAFF. In DNA form, the CDR3 reads TGTGCCAGCAGCCAAGAAAAGTACAGGGGTACTGAAGCTTTCTTT.

Note on this clonotype: A junction boundary mismatches the germline segment, possibly from a read error. DNA of the CDR3: TGTGCTAGCAGTTTAATGACCTTAGGCCGTCAGCCCCAGCATTTT. Translating it yields CASSLMTLGRQPQHF. This chain joins TRBV12-3 or TRBV12-4 and TRBJ1-5; D remains ambiguous. This CDR3 contains 15 residues.

This clonotype was seen a handful of times. V and J are TRBV5-6 and TRBJ2-1; no clear D gene. With 2 bases removed from V and 7 bases from J, the gap between germline ends came to 13 bases. The CDR3 totals 14 residues. Germline V gene lookup returns CDR1 SGHDT and CDR2 YYEEEE. The CDR3, as DNA: TGTGCCAGCAGCTTAATAGGTCCACTTAATGAGCAGTTCTTC. Translating gives CASSLIGPLNEQFF.